This TCR beta chain was identified in a study of blood T cell repertoires in COVID-19. Germline V CDR1 and CDR2: MDHEN, SYDVKM. CDR3 length: 12 residues. Trimming stripped 7 bases from V and 6 bases from J, with 12 bases between. Recovered Cohort 3 donors showed two negative PCRs, clearance, or symptom resolution. Using immunoSEQ multiplex PCR, the repertoire was profiled, and TCRdb retains in-frame clones only, with some absent. The table lists more than 200,000 clones, around nine tenths of them singletons. This chain joins TRBV28 and TRBJ1-2, with D maybe TRBD1 (5 bases). This receptor was identified in a woman aged 50 to 60 who had recovered from COVID-19. Material for sequencing was PBMCs or T cells enriched from blood (not recorded which). The CDR3: CASIAQGDGYTF. The CDR3 nucleotides read TGTGCCAGCATCGCGCAGGGTGATGGCTACACCTTC.